The 13 T cell receptor beta chains below all came from one sample that was sequenced in a study of blood T cell repertoires in COVID-19. Here immunoSEQ multiplex PCR was the method, and the copy in TCRdb shows in-frame clones only, minus some. The sample shows roughly 150,000 clones, 75% to 90% of them seen only once. The specimen sequenced was peripheral blood. The receptor set was obtained from a woman older than 75 with acute or convalescent COVID-19.

The chain links TRBV5-4 to TRBJ2-1; TRBD2 matches at 8 bases. Germline V lookup: CDR1 SGHNT, CDR2 YYREEE (reference sequence). The CDR3 is 15 residues long. V was clipped by 0 bases and J by 7 bases; unmatched bases: 6. CDR3 DNA sequence: TGTGCCAGCAGCTTGGGAGGGACTAGAGATAATGAGCAGTTCTTC. It is translated as CASSLGGTRDNEQFF.

The chain has TRBV7-8 and TRBJ1-4; tentative D call: TRBD1 (6 bases). Germline loops: CDR1 SGHVS, CDR2 FQNEAQ. Trimming shortened V by 1 base and J by 3 bases, and 18 bases separated the two germline ends. The CDR3 has 18 residues. The CDR3 reads CASSLEYRAISSNEKLFF. CDR3 DNA: TGTGCCAGCAGCTTAGAGTACAGGGCGATTTCATCTAATGAAAAACTGTTTTTT.

The rearrangement uses TRBV27 and TRBJ2-7; possible D gene TRBD2, 5 bases. Trimming took off 4 bases at V and 11 bases at J, with 18 bases between the two ends. Germline loops: CDR1 MNHEY, CDR2 SMNVEV (reference sequence). The CDR3 length is 13 residues. CDR3 sequence (DNA): TGTGCCAGCAGTTCGAACATACGGGGTCCGGAGTACTTC. It translates to CASSSNIRGPEYF.

The CDR3 region is CASTDGTGVLFF. CDR3 in DNA: TGTGCCAGCACCGACGGGACAGGGGTCCTGTTCTTC. V and J are TRBV12-3 or TRBV12-4 and TRBJ2-1; 10 bases agree with TRBD1. This CDR3 comprises 12 residues. J lost 15 bases, V lost 7 bases, and 9 bases had no gene match.

The CDR3 loop reads CASRPRTNTGELFF. For the CDR3, the DNA is TGCGCCAGCAGACCGAGAACGAACACCGGGGAGCTGTTTTTT. The V gene is TRBV5-1, the J gene TRBJ2-2, with D hard to call. Trimming took off 5 bases at V and 0 bases at J, with 8 bases between the two ends. This CDR3 spans 14 amino acids. Germline CDR1 reads SGHRS; CDR2 reads YFSETQ.

V gene TRBV6-1 combines with J gene TRBJ1-2; D possibly corresponds to TRBD1 (5 bases). There are 15 residues in the CDR3. Germline CDR1 and CDR2: MNHNS and SASEGT. V was shortened by 2 bases and J by 2 bases, with 12 bases between the two germline ends. CDR3 region: CASSERWSGNYGYTF. DNA of the CDR3: TGTGCCAGCAGTGAAAGATGGTCAGGGAACTATGGCTACACCTTC.

The chain combines TRBV28 with TRBJ1-3; 7 bases agree with TRBD1. The V gene end was trimmed by 5 bases and the J gene end by 1 base; junction bases not matched to a gene: 11. CDR3 length: 17 residues. CDR1 MDHEN and CDR2 SYDVKM come from the germline V gene. CDR3 protein: CASSISLQGGSGNTIYF. CDR3 coding DNA: TGTGCCAGCAGTATCTCTTTGCAGGGGGGATCTGGAAACACCATATATTTT.

The chain is built from TRBV7-9 and TRBJ1-5; 7 bases are a match to TRBD1. This CDR3 spans 12 amino acids. J was trimmed by 7 bases and V by 6 bases; bases with no gene match: 3. Germline CDR1 SEHNR, CDR2 FQNEAQ (reference sequence). This chain's CDR3 is CASSWDSQPQHF. In nucleotides, the CDR3 is TGTGCCAGCAGTTGGGACAGCCAGCCCCAGCATTTT.

This clone was counted a few times. CDR3 protein: CASSLGFWELTGELFF. DNA of the CDR3: TGCGCCAGCAGCTTGGGGTTTTGGGAGTTGACCGGGGAGCTGTTTTTT. The chain combines TRBV5-1 with TRBJ2-2; possible D gene TRBD2, 5 bases. Germline V gives CDR1 SGHRS, CDR2 YFSETQ. The CDR3 loop spans 16 amino acids. The ends were cut back, 0 bases at V and 5 bases at J, with 14 bases in the middle.

V is TRBV4-1 and J is TRBJ1-5; maybe TRBD1 (6 bases). CDR1 and CDR2 (germline): MGHRA, YSYEKL. CDR3 length equals 15 residues. V dropped 4 bases and J dropped 3 bases, with 13 bases sitting between them. The CDR3 sequence is CASSPRDTNNQPQHF. CDR3 in DNA: TGCGCCAGCAGCCCCCGGGACACGAACAATCAGCCCCAGCATTTT.

The chain combines TRBV20-1 with TRBJ1-1; D unclear. Trimming pared 3 bases from V and 4 bases from J, leaving 6 bases between. From germline, CDR1 is DFQATT and CDR2 SNEGSKA (reference sequence). CDR3 length: 11 residues. CDR3 in DNA: TGCAGTGCTAGCCCTCTCACTGAAGCTTTCTTT. Residues: CSASPLTEAFF.

This clone came up once. J is TRBJ1-6 and V is TRBV6-5; D not resolved. This CDR3 is 13 amino acids long. CDR1 MNHEY and CDR2 SVGAGI come from the germline V gene. V was clipped by 6 bases and J by 9 bases, with 12 bases between them. The CDR3 is CASREARSSPLHF. DNA of the CDR3: TGTGCCAGCAGGGAGGCGAGAAGTTCACCCCTCCACTTT.

The chain employs TRBV15 and TRBJ2-3; 8 nucleotides agree with TRBD2. The CDR3 length is 14 residues. Germline V gene lookup returns CDR1 LNHNV and CDR2 YYDKDF (reference sequence). V lost 7 bases and J lost 1; bases outside the gene matches: 4. For the CDR3, the DNA is TGTGCCACCACCAGCGGGAGCCGCACAGATACGCAGTATTTT. It translates to CATTSGSRTDTQYF.